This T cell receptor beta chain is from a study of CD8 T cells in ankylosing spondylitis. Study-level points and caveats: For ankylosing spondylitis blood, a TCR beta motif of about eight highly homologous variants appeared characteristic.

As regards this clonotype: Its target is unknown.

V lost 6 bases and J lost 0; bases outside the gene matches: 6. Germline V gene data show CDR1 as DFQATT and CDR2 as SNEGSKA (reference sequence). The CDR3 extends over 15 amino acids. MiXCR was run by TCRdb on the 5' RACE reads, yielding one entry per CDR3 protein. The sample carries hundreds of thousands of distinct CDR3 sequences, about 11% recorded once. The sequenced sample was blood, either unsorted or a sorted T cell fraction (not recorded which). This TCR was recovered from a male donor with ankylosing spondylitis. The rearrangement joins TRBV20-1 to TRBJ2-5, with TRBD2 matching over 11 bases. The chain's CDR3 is CSAPTSGNYQETQYF. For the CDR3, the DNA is TGCAGTGCCCCGACTAGCGGGAACTACCAAGAGACCCAGTACTTC.